This T cell receptor (beta chain) was obtained from a study of shared clonotypes between healthy human individuals. TCRdb's table, derived via immunoSEQ multiplex PCR, lists solely in-frame clones and lacks some. Counted here are just over 2,000,000 clones, 95% occurring once; the ten biggest clones make up 0.13%. This TCR was sampled from a man aged 18 to 35 in good health. The sequencing sample was made of naive CD4+ T cells sorted from blood. Subset in this sample: CD45RA+ positively selected.

CDR3 in amino acids: CASSPDANRRGNYEQYF. The DNA for the CDR3 is TGTGCCAGCAGCCCCGATGCCAACAGGAGGGGTAACTACGAGCAGTACTTC. The V gene is TRBV5-4, the J gene TRBJ2-7; a weak D match, TRBD2 (6 bases). This CDR3 region has 17 residues. Germline V gene data show CDR1 as SGHNT and CDR2 as YYREEE (reference sequence). V dropped 4 bases and J dropped 3 bases, with 23 bases sitting between them. Full variable domain (outside the CDR3, taken from reference TRBV5-4 and TRBJ2-7): ETGVTQSPTHLIKTRGQQVTLRCSSQSGHNTVSWYQQALGQGPQFIFQYYREEENGRGNFPPRFSGLQFPNYSSELNVNALELDDSALYLCASSPDANRRGNYEQYFGPGTRLTVT.